The 8 T cell receptor beta chains reported below all come from one sample, sequenced in a study of regulatory T cells in long-lasting Graves disease. Specified time point: newly diagnosed GD, antithyroid drugs for less than 3 months. RNA from PBMCs was the source of the TCR library. Investigators prepared the TCR beta libraries by applying iRepertoire HTBI primers and Arm-PCR of CDR3 regions. Each CDR3 protein is one row after TCRdb ran MiXCR on the multiplex PCR reads. Seen here are some 250,000 distinct CDR3 sequences, more than 15% observed once, and the top ten hold about 14%. These data were also filed under a second study, of T cells in Graves' hyperthyroidism and ophthalmopathy.

This specimen was peripheral blood mononuclear cells (PBMCs), taken at new diagnosis, from a patient treated with antithyroid drugs. The receptors shown here come from a woman in her 30s with Graves disease.

This clonotype was counted only a few times. The CDR3 DNA follows: TGTGCCAGCACCCCACTAGCGGGGAAGGGTTACACCGGGGAGCTGTTTTTT. Its protein product is CASTPLAGKGYTGELFF. V is TRBV6-2 or TRBV6-3 and J is TRBJ2-2, with 10 bases fitting TRBD2. The CDR3 runs 17 residues. Unmatched junction bases numbered 11, after V lost 7 bases and J lost 3 bases. CDR1 is MNHEY and CDR2 is SVGEGT in the germline V gene.

Concerning this clonotype itself: One base away lies a much larger clone, so this may be a sequencing read error. Because the CDR3 is missing its conserved closing phenylalanine or tryptophan, this is likely a read error. The chain joins TRBV3-1 to TRBJ2-7; 7 bases align to TRBD1. This CDR3 is built from 15 residues. Per germline, CDR1 LGHDT and CDR2 YNNKEL (reference sequence). V shed 0 bases, J shed 2 bases, and the junction held 4 bases outside the gene matches. In DNA, the CDR3 is TGTGCCAGCAGCCAAGAATTTCAGGGGGCCTACGAGCAGTACCTC. The encoded protein is CASSQEFQGAYEQYL.

This clonotype occurred many times. The chain links TRBV20-1 to TRBJ2-7; possibly TRBD2 for D (5 bases). The CDR3 is 13 amino acids. Trimming took 5 bases from V and 0 from J, leaving 11 bases between them. From germline, CDR1 is DFQATT and CDR2 SNEGSKA (reference sequence). CDR3 amino acids: CSAGGSLSYEQYF. The CDR3 nucleotides are TGCAGTGCTGGCGGGTCCCTCTCCTACGAGCAGTACTTC.

This clonotype was counted ten times or more. This sequence joins TRBV5-1 and TRBJ2-7; TRBD2 is a possible D gene (6 bases). Trimming left V 4 bases short and J 4 bases short, with 33 bases between. The germline CDR1 and CDR2 sequences are SGHRS and YFSETQ. The CDR3 consists of 20 residues. The DNA of the CDR3 is TGCGCCAGCAGCCAGCACCGGCCGACTAGTTCGTTCTCTGGTTCGTACGAGCAGTACTTC. Its protein is CASSQHRPTSSFSGSYEQYF.

This clonotype has ten or more counts. The rearrangement joins TRBV9 to TRBJ1-1, with 7 nucleotides matching TRBD1. From germline, CDR1 is SGDLS and CDR2 YYNGEE. There are 14 residues in the CDR3. The ends lost 0 bases at V and 3 bases at J; junction bases unmatched: 2. The DNA for the CDR3 is TGTGCCAGCAGCGTAGAGGGGGCTCACACTGAAGCTTTCTTT. Protein sequence: CASSVEGAHTEAFF.

This clonotype has a count of ten or more. V usage is TRBV11-2 and J usage is TRBJ2-7; D is tentatively TRBD1 or TRBD2 (5 bases each). The germline V gene encodes CDR1 SGHAT and CDR2 FQNNGV. Trimming took 5 bases from V and 0 from J, leaving 11 bases between them. The CDR3 totals 14 residues. CDR3 amino acids: CASSPPGPSYEQYF. The CDR3 bases are TGTGCCAGCAGCCCCCCGGGGCCCTCCTACGAGCAGTACTTC.

This clonotype has just a few counts. This may arise from a read error, as a much more abundant clone is one base away. The rearrangement joins TRBV5-6 to TRBJ2-4; perhaps TRBD1 as D (6 bases). The CDR3 totals 15 residues. Germline-derived CDR1 and CDR2 are SGHDT and YYEEEE. The CDR3 loop is CASSPLVGGKNIRYF. CDR3 DNA: TGTGCCAGCAGCCCTCTCGTTGGGGGCAAAAACATTCGGTACTTC.

Ten or more counts support this clonotype. This chain connects TRBV3-1 to TRBJ1-6; possible D gene TRBD1, 5 bases. The germline V and J ends were trimmed by 0 bases and 0 bases, with 9 bases remaining between them. The CDR3 covers 17 residues. Germline lookup yields CDR1 LGHDT and CDR2 YNNKEL (reference sequence). The CDR3 here is CASSQDWGGSYNSPLHF. In nucleotides, the CDR3 is TGTGCCAGCAGCCAAGATTGGGGGGGCTCCTATAATTCACCCCTCCACTTT.